These 4 T cell receptor beta chains were sequenced from one sample in a study of T cells in localized non-small cell lung cancer. Produced via immunoSEQ multiplex PCR; TCRdb's table is partial and in-frame only. The sample shows around 30,000 clones, over 80% of them seen only once. Specimen: PBMCs, collected before any cancer treatment. Source of these receptors: a man between 40 and 69 years old with stage II lung adenocarcinoma.

The rearrangement links TRBV18 to TRBJ2-2; D call uncertain. CDR3 size: 18 residues. With 2 bases removed from V and 1 base from J, the gap between germline ends came to 17 bases. Germline loops: CDR1 KGHSH, CDR2 LQKENI. The CDR3 sequence is CASSPGFGRSGNTGELFF. CDR3 DNA: TGTGCCAGCTCACCAGGTTTCGGTCGGTCGGGGAACACCGGGGAGCTGTTTTTT.

The chain uses TRBV7-2 and TRBJ2-7; D is perhaps TRBD2 (5 bases). Per the germline V gene, CDR1 is SGHTA and CDR2 is FQGNSA. The CDR3 has 14 amino acids. The V gene lost 1 base and the J gene lost 3 bases, with 10 bases spanning the gap. The CDR3 reads CASSLDEGSYEQYF. The CDR3 DNA follows: TGTGCCAGCAGCTTAGATGAAGGGAGCTACGAGCAGTACTTC. Together with reference TRBV7-2 and TRBJ2-7, the CDR3 gives the full variable domain: GAGVSQSPSNKVTEKGKDVELRCDPISGHTALYWYRQSLGQGLEFLIYFQGNSAPDKSGLPSDRFSAERTGGSVSTLTIQRTQQEDSAVYLCASSLDEGSYEQYFGPGTRLTVT.

This clone was seen a few times. Other nucleotide sequences in the sample specify the same CDR3. CDR3 region: CASSPGQAGNTIYF. Here the CDR3 DNA reads TGTGCCAGTAGTCCGGGACAGGCTGGAAACACCATATATTTT. V is TRBV19 and J is TRBJ1-3; 8 positions agree with TRBD1. CDR1 and CDR2 from the germline V gene are LNHDA and SQIVND (reference sequence). Unmatched junction bases numbered 2, after V lost 5 bases and J lost 2 bases. The CDR3 is 14 amino acids.

CDR3 sequence: CASSGAVGPYNEQFF. CDR3 nucleotide sequence: TGCGCCAGCAGCGGGGCCGTGGGGCCCTACAATGAGCAGTTCTTC. The chain carries TRBV5-1 and TRBJ2-1; D perhaps matches TRBD1 (5 bases). This CDR3 spans 15 amino acids. Trimming stripped 4 bases from V and 2 bases from J, with 13 bases between. The germline CDR1 and CDR2 sequences are SGHRS and YFSETQ.